This entry lists 13 T cell receptor beta chains sequenced from one sample in a study of cytomegalovirus exposure and HLA in healthy donors. The study ran its PCR with 60 Vbeta and 13 Jbeta primers. Clones were sequenced by immunoSEQ multiplex PCR, and TCRdb holds only the in-frame ones, with some missing. The table records roughly 140,000 clones, over 60% of them present only once. Sequences were obtained from PBMCs. These receptors all come from a man aged 40-50 years in good health and CMV-seronegative.

The sample holds a few counts of this clone. The J gene is TRBJ2-1, the V gene TRBV4-1; D perhaps matches TRBD2 (6 bases). V was clipped by 3 bases and J by 3 bases, with 12 bases between them. Germline V gene data show CDR1 as MGHRA and CDR2 as YSYEKL. The CDR3 extends over 15 amino acids. The CDR3 protein is CASSQTRERYNEQFF. DNA of the CDR3: TGCGCCAGCAGCCAGACACGGGAGCGCTACAATGAGCAGTTCTTC.

Many counts were recorded for this clone. The CDR3 bases are TGTGCCACCAGCAGAGTAGGGGAGGACACCGGGGAGCTGTTTTTT. Its translation is CATSRVGEDTGELFF. This chain joins TRBV15 and TRBJ2-2, with D maybe TRBD2 (6 bases). This CDR3 contains 15 residues. V dropped 1 base and J dropped 3 bases, with 9 bases sitting between them. Germline CDR1 is LNHNV and CDR2 is YYDKDF (reference sequence).

The gene calls are TRBV18 and TRBJ2-7; tentative D call: TRBD1 (6 bases). V lost 3 bases and J 4 bases, leaving 7 bases between the germline ends. The CDR3 covers 12 residues. CDR1 KGHSH and CDR2 LQKENI come from the germline V gene. CDR3 residues: CASSPRGYEQYF. DNA for the CDR3: TGTGCCAGCTCACCGAGGGGGTACGAGCAGTACTTC. The whole variable domain, filled in from reference TRBV18 and TRBJ2-7, reads NAGVMQNPRHLVRRRGQEARLRCSPMKGHSHVYWYRQLPEEGLKFMVYLQKENIIDESGMPKERFSAEFPKEGPSILRIQQVVRGDSAAYFCASSPRGYEQYFGPGTRLTVT.

The CDR3 DNA is TGTGCCAGCAGCTTCGGGGGACCGGACAATGAGCAGTTCTTC. Translation: CASSFGGPDNEQFF. This sequence joins TRBV7-9 and TRBJ2-1; D might be TRBD2 (6 bases). Germline V gene sequence: CDR1 SEHNR, CDR2 FQNEAQ (reference sequence). With 3 bases removed from V and 5 bases from J, the gap between germline ends came to 11 bases. The CDR3 sequence is 14 residues long.

The chain recombines TRBV30 with TRBJ1-2; no definite D call. V was pared by 7 bases and J by 3 bases, with 15 bases between. Looked up from germline, CDR1 is GTSNPN and CDR2 is SVGIG (reference sequence). The CDR3 runs 13 residues. DNA of the CDR3: TGTGCCTCACTGCGGAGAGTGGACTATGGCTACACCTTC. Amino acid sequence: CASLRRVDYGYTF.

This clone was found a few times. V is TRBV7-9 and J is TRBJ2-7, with D possibly being TRBD2 (5 bases). The V end was cut by 0 bases, the J end by 5 bases, with 11 bases between. The CDR3 is 14 residues long. Looked up from germline, CDR1 is SEHNR and CDR2 is FQNEAQ (reference sequence). In DNA form, the CDR3 reads TGTGCCAGCAGCTTAGCGTCGGGGTTCCACGAGCAGTACTTC. Encoded protein: CASSLASGFHEQYF. The full variable domain, rest sourced from reference TRBV7-9 and TRBJ2-7, is DTGVSQNPRHKITKRGQNVTFRCDPISEHNRLYWYRQTLGQGPEFLTYFQNEAQLEKSRLLSDRFSAERPKGSFSTLEIQRTEQGDSAMYLCASSLASGFHEQYFGPGTRLTVT.

The chain employs TRBV6-6 and TRBJ1-4; a weak D match, TRBD1 (5 bases). Germline CDR1 is MNHNY and CDR2 is SVGAGI (reference sequence). The CDR3 has 15 amino acids. Trimming took off 2 bases at V and 6 bases at J, with 13 bases between the two ends. The CDR3 is CASSYAGGEDEKLFF. In nucleotides, the CDR3 is TGTGCCAGCAGTTACGCGGGGGGGGAAGATGAAAAACTGTTTTTT.

V usage is TRBV29-1 and J usage is TRBJ1-2; 7 nucleotides agree with TRBD1. V dropped 4 bases and J dropped 5; count of bases not matched to a gene: 7. Germline V gene sequence: CDR1 SQVTM, CDR2 ANQGSEA. The length of the CDR3 is 13 residues. The CDR3 reads CSVGGGDRYGYTF. In DNA, the CDR3 is TGCAGCGTTGGAGGGGGCGATCGATATGGCTACACCTTC.

In DNA, the CDR3 is TGTGCCATCACCACCGACAGACAAGAGACCCAGTACTTC. Its translation: CAITTDRQETQYF. This chain uses TRBV10-3 with TRBJ2-5, with TRBD1 as a possible D gene (5 bases). The CDR3 has 13 amino acids. V was shortened by 7 bases and J by 2 bases, with 11 bases between the two germline ends. Germline CDR1 and CDR2: ENHRY and SYGVKD.

V and J are TRBV11-3 and TRBJ2-7, with D unclear. V was shortened by 2 bases and J by 0 bases, with 5 bases between the two germline ends. Germline CDR1 is SGHNT and CDR2 is YENEEA. The CDR3 has 13 amino acids. CDR3 sequence: CASSLRSSYEQYF. The CDR3, as DNA: TGTGCCAGCAGCTTACGTAGCTCCTACGAGCAGTACTTC.

V gene TRBV6-1 combines with J gene TRBJ2-7; 9 nucleotides line up with TRBD2. The CDR3 covers 16 residues. CDR1 is MNHNS and CDR2 is SASEGT in the germline V gene. V gave up 0 bases and J gave up 3 bases; unmatched junction bases: 6. CDR3 in DNA: TGTGCCAGCAGTGAAGCCGAGGGGCGGGGGGGCTACGAGCAGTACTTC. It codes for CASSEAEGRGGYEQYF.

V is TRBV10-3 and J is TRBJ2-1, with TRBD1 matching 9 bases. Germline V gene lookup returns CDR1 ENHRY and CDR2 SYGVKD. There are 17 residues in the CDR3. With 5 bases clipped from V and 2 bases from J, the junction kept 10 bases outside the gene matches. CDR3 nucleotides: TGTGCCATCAGTCGGGGGAGGACAGGGGACCCCTACAATGAGCAGTTCTTC. This sequence encodes CAISRGRTGDPYNEQFF.

This sequence joins TRBV9 and TRBJ2-6; D not resolved. Germline CDR1 is SGDLS and CDR2 is YYNGEE. The CDR3 has 15 amino acids. Trimming removed 6 bases at V and 0 bases at J, with 10 bases between. Written as DNA, the CDR3 is TGTGCCAGCACCCTAGGAAGCTCTGGGGCCAACGTCCTGACTTTC. It specifies CASTLGSSGANVLTF.